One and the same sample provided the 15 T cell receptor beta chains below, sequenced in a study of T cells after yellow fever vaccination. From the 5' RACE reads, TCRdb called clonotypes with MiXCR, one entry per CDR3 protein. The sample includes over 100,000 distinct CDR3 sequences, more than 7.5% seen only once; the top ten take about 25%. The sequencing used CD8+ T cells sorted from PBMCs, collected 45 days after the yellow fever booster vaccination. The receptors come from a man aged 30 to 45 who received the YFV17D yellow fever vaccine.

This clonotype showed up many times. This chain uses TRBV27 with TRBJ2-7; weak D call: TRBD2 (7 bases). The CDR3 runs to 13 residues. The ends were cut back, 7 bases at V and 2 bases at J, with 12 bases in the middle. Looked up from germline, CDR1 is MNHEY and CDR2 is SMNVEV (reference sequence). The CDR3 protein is CASIGGVTYEQYF. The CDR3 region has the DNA TGTGCCAGCATAGGGGGGGTTACCTACGAGCAGTACTTC.

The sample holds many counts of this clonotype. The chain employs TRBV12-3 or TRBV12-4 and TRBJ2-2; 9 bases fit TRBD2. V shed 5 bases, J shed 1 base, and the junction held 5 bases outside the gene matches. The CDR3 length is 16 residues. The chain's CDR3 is CASSRLAGMNTGELFF. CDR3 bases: TGTGCCAGCAGTCGGCTAGCGGGGATGAACACCGGGGAGCTGTTTTTT.

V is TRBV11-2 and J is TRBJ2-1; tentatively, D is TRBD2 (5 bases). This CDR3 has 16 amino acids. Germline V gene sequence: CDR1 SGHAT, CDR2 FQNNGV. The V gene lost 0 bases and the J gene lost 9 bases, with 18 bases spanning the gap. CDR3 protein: CASSLDRSGPAGEQFF. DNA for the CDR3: TGTGCCAGCAGCTTAGATCGCAGCGGACCGGCGGGTGAGCAGTTCTTC. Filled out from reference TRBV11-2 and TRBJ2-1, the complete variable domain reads EAGVAQSPRYKIIEKRQSVAFWCNPISGHATLYWYQQILGQGPKLLIQFQNNGVVDDSQLPKDRFSAERLKGVDSTLKIQPAKLEDSAVYLCASSLDRSGPAGEQFFGPGTRLTVL.

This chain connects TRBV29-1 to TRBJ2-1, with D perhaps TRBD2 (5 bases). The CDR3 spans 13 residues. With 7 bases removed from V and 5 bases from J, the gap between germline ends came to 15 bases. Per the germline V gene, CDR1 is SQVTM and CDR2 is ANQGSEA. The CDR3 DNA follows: TGCAGCGGGGTGGGGAGTGGACACAATGAGCAGTTCTTC. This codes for CSGVGSGHNEQFF.

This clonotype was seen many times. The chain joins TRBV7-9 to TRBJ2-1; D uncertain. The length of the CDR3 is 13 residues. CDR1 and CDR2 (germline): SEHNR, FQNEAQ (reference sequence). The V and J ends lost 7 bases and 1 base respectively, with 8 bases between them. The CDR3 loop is CASIPESYNEQFF. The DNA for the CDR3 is TGTGCCAGCATCCCAGAGTCCTACAATGAGCAGTTCTTC.

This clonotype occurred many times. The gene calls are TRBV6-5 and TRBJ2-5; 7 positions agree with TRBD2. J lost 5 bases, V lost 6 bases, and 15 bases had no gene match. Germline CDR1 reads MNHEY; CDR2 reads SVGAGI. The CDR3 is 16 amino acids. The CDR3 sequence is CASSFIRDYQRETQYF. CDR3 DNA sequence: TGTGCCAGCAGCTTCATCCGGGACTACCAAAGGGAGACCCAGTACTTC.

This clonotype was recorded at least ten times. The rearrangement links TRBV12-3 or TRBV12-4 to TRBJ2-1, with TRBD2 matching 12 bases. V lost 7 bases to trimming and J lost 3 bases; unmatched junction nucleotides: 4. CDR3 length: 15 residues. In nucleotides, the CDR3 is TGTGCCAGCACACAACTAGCGGGAGGCTACAATGAGCAGTTCTTC. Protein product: CASTQLAGGYNEQFF.

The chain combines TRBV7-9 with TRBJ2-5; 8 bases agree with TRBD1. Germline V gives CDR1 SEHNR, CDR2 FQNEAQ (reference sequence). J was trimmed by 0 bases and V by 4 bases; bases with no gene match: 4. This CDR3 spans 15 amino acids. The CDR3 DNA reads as TGTGCCAGCAGCTCCCGGGACAGGAACCAAGAGACCCAGTACTTC. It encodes CASSSRDRNQETQYF. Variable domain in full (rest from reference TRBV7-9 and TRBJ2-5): DTGVSQNPRHKITKRGQNVTFRCDPISEHNRLYWYRQTLGQGPEFLTYFQNEAQLEKSRLLSDRFSAERPKGSFSTLEIQRTEQGDSAMYLCASSSRDRNQETQYFGPGTRLLVL.

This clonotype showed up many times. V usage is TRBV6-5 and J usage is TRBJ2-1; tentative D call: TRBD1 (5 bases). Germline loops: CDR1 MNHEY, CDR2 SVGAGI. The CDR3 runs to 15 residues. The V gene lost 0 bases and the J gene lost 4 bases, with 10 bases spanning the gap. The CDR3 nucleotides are TGTGCCAGCAGTTACTCTCAGGGCGGATACAATGAGCAGTTCTTC. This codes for CASSYSQGGYNEQFF.

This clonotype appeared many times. As DNA, the CDR3 is TGTGCCAGCAGCCCTTTAGCGGGATACGCCTACGAGCAGTACTTC. This sequence encodes CASSPLAGYAYEQYF. V gene TRBV7-2 combines with J gene TRBJ2-7, with 8 bases fitting TRBD2. The V gene's germline CDR1 is SGHTA and CDR2 FQGNSA. CDR3 length: 15 amino acids. V lost 5 bases to trimming and J lost 2 bases; unmatched junction nucleotides: 8.

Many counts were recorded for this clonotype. The CDR3 nucleotides are TGTGCCAGCAGCCAAGATCTGGACAGCCTGGAGCAGTACTTC. Protein product: CASSQDLDSLEQYF. J is TRBJ2-7 and V is TRBV4-2; D is possibly TRBD1 (6 bases). This CDR3 has 14 amino acids. From germline, CDR1 is LGHNA and CDR2 YNFKEQ. Deletions cut 0 bases from V and 7 bases from J, with 13 bases between.

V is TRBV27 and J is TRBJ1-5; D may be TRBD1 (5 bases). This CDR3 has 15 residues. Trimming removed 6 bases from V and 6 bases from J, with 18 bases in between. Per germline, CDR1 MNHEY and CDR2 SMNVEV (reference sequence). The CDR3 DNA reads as TGTGCCAGCAGCCCACTGGGGGGATTGGTTCAGCCCCAGCATTTT. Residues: CASSPLGGLVQPQHF.

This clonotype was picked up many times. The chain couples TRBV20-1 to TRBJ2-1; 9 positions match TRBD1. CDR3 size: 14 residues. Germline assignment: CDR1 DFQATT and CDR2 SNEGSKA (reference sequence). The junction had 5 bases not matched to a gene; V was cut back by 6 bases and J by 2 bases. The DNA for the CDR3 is TGCAGTGCACCGGGACAGGGTACCTACAATGAGCAGTTCTTC. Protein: CSAPGQGTYNEQFF.

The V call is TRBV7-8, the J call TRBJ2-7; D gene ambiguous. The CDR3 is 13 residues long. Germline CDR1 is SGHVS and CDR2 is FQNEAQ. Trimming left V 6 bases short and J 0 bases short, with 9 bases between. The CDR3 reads CASRGFSSYEQYF. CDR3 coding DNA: TGTGCCAGCAGGGGGTTTTCCTCCTACGAGCAGTACTTC.

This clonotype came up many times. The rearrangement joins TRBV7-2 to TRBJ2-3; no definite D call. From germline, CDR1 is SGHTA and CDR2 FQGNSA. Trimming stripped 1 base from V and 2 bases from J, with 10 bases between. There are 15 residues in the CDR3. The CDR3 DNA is TGTGCCAGCAGCTTAGGAGCTGGGGACACAGATACGCAGTATTTT. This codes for CASSLGAGDTDTQYF.